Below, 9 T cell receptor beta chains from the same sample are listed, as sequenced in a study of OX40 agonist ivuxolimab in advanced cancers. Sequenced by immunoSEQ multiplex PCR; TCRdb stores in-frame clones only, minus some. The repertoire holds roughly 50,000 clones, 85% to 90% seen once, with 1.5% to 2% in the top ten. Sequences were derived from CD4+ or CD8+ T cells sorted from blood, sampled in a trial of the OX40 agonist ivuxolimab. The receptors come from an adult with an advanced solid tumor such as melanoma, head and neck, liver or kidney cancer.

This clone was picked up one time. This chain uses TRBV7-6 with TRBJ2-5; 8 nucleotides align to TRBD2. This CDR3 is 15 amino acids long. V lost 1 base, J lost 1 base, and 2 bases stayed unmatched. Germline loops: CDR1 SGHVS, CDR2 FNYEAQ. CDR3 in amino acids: CASSLVSGTQETQYF. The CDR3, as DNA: TGTGCCAGCAGCTTAGTTAGCGGGACCCAAGAGACCCAGTACTTC. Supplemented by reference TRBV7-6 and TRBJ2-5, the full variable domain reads GAGVSQSPRYKVTKRGQDVALRCDPISGHVSLYWYRQALGQGPEFLTYFNYEAQQDKSGLPNDRFSAERPEGSISTLTIQRTEQRDSAMYRCASSLVSGTQETQYFGPGTRLLVL.

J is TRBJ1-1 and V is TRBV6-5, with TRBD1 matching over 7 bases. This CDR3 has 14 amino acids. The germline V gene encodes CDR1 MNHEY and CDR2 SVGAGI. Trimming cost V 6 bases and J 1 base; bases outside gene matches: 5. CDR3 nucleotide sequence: TGTGCCAGCAGGCCGACAGGGCCGAACACTGAAGCTTTCTTT. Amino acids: CASRPTGPNTEAFF.

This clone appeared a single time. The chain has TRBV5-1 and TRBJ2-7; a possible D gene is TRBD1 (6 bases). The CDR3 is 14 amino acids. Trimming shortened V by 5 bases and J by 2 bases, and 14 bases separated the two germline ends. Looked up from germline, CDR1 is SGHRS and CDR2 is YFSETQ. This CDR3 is CASSIQGIPYEQYF. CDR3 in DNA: TGCGCCAGCAGTATACAGGGTATCCCCTACGAGCAGTACTTC.

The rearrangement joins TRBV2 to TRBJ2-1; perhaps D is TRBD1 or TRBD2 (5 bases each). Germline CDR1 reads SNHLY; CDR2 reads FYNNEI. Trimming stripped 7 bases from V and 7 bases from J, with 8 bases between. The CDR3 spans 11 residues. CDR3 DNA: TGTGCCAGCACTGAGGGGAATGAGCAGTTCTTC. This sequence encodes CASTEGNEQFF.

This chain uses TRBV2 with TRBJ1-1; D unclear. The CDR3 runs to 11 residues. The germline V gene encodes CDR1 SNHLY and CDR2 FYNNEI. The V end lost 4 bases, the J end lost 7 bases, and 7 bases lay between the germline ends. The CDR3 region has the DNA TGTGCCAGCAGTGCAGAAGGTGAAGCTTTCTTT. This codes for CASSAEGEAFF.

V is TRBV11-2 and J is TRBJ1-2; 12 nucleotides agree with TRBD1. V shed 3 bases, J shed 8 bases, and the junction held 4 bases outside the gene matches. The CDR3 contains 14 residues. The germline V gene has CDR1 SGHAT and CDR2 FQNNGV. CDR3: CASSLAGTGGGYTF. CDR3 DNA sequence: TGTGCCAGCAGCTTGGCCGGGACAGGGGGCGGCTACACCTTC.

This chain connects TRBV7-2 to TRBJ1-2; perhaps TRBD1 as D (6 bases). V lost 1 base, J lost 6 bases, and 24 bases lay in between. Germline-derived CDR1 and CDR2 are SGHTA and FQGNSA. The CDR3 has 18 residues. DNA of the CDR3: TGTGCCAGCAGCTTAGAGCAGCTGGGGGCGGTTAGGGCTGATGGCTACACCTTC. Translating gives CASSLEQLGAVRADGYTF.

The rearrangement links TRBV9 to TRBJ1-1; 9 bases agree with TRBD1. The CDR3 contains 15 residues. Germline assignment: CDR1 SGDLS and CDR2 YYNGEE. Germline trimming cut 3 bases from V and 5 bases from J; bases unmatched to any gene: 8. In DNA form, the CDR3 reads TGTGCCAGCAGCGGAAACTCCGGGACAGGGACTGAAGCTTTCTTT. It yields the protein CASSGNSGTGTEAFF.

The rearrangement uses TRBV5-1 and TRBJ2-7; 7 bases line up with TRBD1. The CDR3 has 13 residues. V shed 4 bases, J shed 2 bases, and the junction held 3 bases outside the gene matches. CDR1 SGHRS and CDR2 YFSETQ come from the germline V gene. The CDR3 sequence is CASSRGTAYEQYF. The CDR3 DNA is TGCGCCAGCAGCCGAGGGACAGCCTACGAGCAGTACTTC.